One sample yielded the 30 T cell receptor beta chains listed below, sequenced in a study of blood T cell repertoires in COVID-19. Profiled with immunoSEQ multiplex PCR; TCRdb holds only in-frame clones, not every one. The sample has around 99,000 clones, more than 70% seen once; the top ten hold 4% to 5.5%. Sequencing input: peripheral blood. These receptor sequences come from a man between 65 and 85 years old with acute or convalescent COVID-19.

This chain uses TRBV19 with TRBJ1-3; D not resolved. The CDR3 covers 14 residues. The germline V and J ends were trimmed by 7 bases and 0 bases, with 10 bases remaining between them. Germline loops: CDR1 LNHDA, CDR2 SQIVND (reference sequence). The CDR3 region is CASIPDNSGNTIYF. DNA for the CDR3: TGTGCCAGTATCCCCGACAACTCTGGAAACACCATATATTTT.

This clone was found a few times. The chain employs TRBV9 and TRBJ1-3, with 7 bases fitting TRBD1. CDR3 size: 17 residues. Germline trimming cut 3 bases from V and 1 base from J; bases unmatched to any gene: 10. Germline-derived CDR1 and CDR2 are SGDLS and YYNGEE. This CDR3 reads CASSEGAVGISGNTIYF. The CDR3 bases are TGTGCCAGCAGCGAGGGGGCAGTGGGGATATCTGGAAACACCATATATTTT.

This rearrangement joins TRBV7-6 to TRBJ2-5, with TRBD1 matching over 7 bases. The CDR3 covers 15 residues. V gave up 5 bases and J gave up 2 bases; unmatched junction bases: 8. Germline V gene sequence: CDR1 SGHVS, CDR2 FNYEAQ. CDR3 DNA sequence: TGTGCCAGCAGCGGCCGGACAGGAAAGCAAGAGACCCAGTACTTC. Translation: CASSGRTGKQETQYF.

This chain joins TRBV4-2 and TRBJ1-5, with D uncertain. Between the trimmed V and J ends, which lost 0 bases and 0 bases, there was a span of 6 bases. CDR1 and CDR2 from the germline V gene are LGHNA and YNFKEQ. The CDR3 consists of 15 residues. The CDR3 sequence is CASSQEADSNQPQHF. CDR3 in DNA: TGTGCCAGCAGCCAAGAGGCCGATAGCAATCAGCCCCAGCATTTT.

J is TRBJ2-6 and V is TRBV7-6; no clear D gene. V was trimmed by 7 bases and J by 0 bases, leaving 4 bases between them. The CDR3 contains 13 residues. Germline CDR1 SGHVS, CDR2 FNYEAQ. This chain's CDR3 is CASTLSGANVLTF. CDR3 nucleotide sequence: TGTGCCAGCACCCTCTCTGGGGCCAACGTCCTGACTTTC.

The chain joins TRBV7-3 to TRBJ2-2; 9 bases align to TRBD1. J lost 13 bases, V lost 4 bases, and 4 bases had no gene match. CDR3 size: 12 residues. Germline CDR1 SGHTA, CDR2 FQGTGA. The CDR3 loop is CASSSPGQGLFF. In DNA form, the CDR3 reads TGTGCCAGCAGCTCCCCGGGACAGGGGCTGTTTTTT.

The chain couples TRBV5-1 to TRBJ1-1; a possible D gene is TRBD1 (5 bases). Germline CDR1 is SGHRS and CDR2 is YFSETQ. Trimming cost V 5 bases and J 4 bases, with 12 bases left between them. The length of the CDR3 is 13 residues. The CDR3 is CASSYQGSTEAFF. CDR3 nucleotides: TGCGCCAGCAGTTATCAGGGTAGCACTGAAGCTTTCTTT.

This clone was found once. The V call is TRBV4-3, the J call TRBJ1-5; D is unclear. The CDR3 runs to 13 residues. V was shortened by 3 bases and J by 4 bases, with 7 bases between the two germline ends. Germline lookup yields CDR1 LGHNA and CDR2 YSLEER. The CDR3 loop is CASSQDSNQPQHF. CDR3 bases: TGCGCCAGCAGCCAGGACTCGAATCAGCCCCAGCATTTT.

This clone was observed a single time. J is TRBJ1-2 and V is TRBV7-9, with 9 bases matching TRBD1. The V gene end was trimmed by 1 base and the J gene end by 7 bases; junction bases not matched to a gene: 4. CDR1 is SEHNR, CDR2 FQNEAQ, per germline (reference sequence). The CDR3 length is 14 residues. For the CDR3, the DNA is TGTGCCAGCAGCTTAGGGGACAGGGACTCTGGCTACACCTTC. Its translation: CASSLGDRDSGYTF.

This clone was counted once. CDR3 in amino acids: CASSLASGEGGYTF. The CDR3 region has the DNA TGTGCCAGCAGTTTAGCATCAGGGGAAGGCGGCTACACCTTC. The J gene is TRBJ1-2, the V gene TRBV6-5; perhaps TRBD1 as D (6 bases). V dropped 4 bases and J dropped 8 bases, with 17 bases sitting between them. This CDR3 contains 14 residues. CDR1 and CDR2 (germline): MNHEY, SVGAGI.

This chain connects TRBV9 to TRBJ2-1; D may be TRBD1 (6 bases). Germline-derived CDR1 and CDR2 are SGDLS and YYNGEE. The CDR3 loop spans 14 amino acids. V dropped 2 bases and J dropped 7 bases, with 13 bases sitting between them. The CDR3 DNA is TGTGCCAGCAGCGTCTCAGGGGCGGGTAATGAGCAGTTCTTC. It is translated as CASSVSGAGNEQFF.

This clone was counted once. V usage is TRBV6-5 and J usage is TRBJ2-3, with TRBD2 matching over 10 bases. V lost 4 bases, J lost 4 bases, and 5 bases stayed unmatched. This CDR3 region has 15 residues. Looked up from germline, CDR1 is MNHEY and CDR2 is SVGAGI. The CDR3 loop reads CASSSLSGGPDTQYF. The DNA of the CDR3 is TGTGCCAGCAGTTCCCTTAGCGGGGGGCCAGATACGCAGTATTTT.

The chain recombines TRBV27 with TRBJ1-1; no reliable D call. Looked up from germline, CDR1 is MNHEY and CDR2 is SMNVEV (reference sequence). Trimming stripped 5 bases from V and 4 bases from J, with 8 bases between. The CDR3 contains 12 residues. The CDR3 spells CASSPRGTEAFF. The CDR3 nucleotides read TGTGCCAGCAGTCCCCGGGGCACTGAAGCTTTCTTT.

The chain links TRBV19 to TRBJ2-7, with TRBD1 identical over 10 bases. CDR1 is LNHDA, CDR2 SQIVND, per germline (reference sequence). The CDR3 is made up of 15 amino acids. Trimming cost V 6 bases and J 1 base; bases outside gene matches: 6. CDR3 in DNA: TGTGCCAGTAGCAAGGGGGGACAGGGGTCCTACGAGCAGTACTTC. It specifies CASSKGGQGSYEQYF. The full variable domain, rest sourced from reference TRBV19 and TRBJ2-7, is DGGITQSPKYLFRKEGQNVTLSCEQNLNHDAMYWYRQDPGQGLRLIYYSQIVNDFQKGDIAEGYSVSREKKESFPLTVTSAQKNPTAFYLCASSKGGQGSYEQYFGPGTRLTVT.

The chain couples TRBV10-2 to TRBJ1-3, with D perhaps matching TRBD1 (5 bases). Germline V lookup: CDR1 WSHSY, CDR2 SAAADI. The CDR3 length is 15 residues. Trimming removed 7 bases at V and 0 bases at J, with 13 bases between. The CDR3 coding sequence is TGCGCCAGCAACCCGGACACAAGCTCTGGAAACACCATATATTTT. It yields the protein CASNPDTSSGNTIYF.

The chain couples TRBV19 to TRBJ1-5; D remains ambiguous. This CDR3 is built from 15 residues. V dropped 3 bases and J dropped 2 bases, with 11 bases sitting between them. In germline, CDR1 is LNHDA, CDR2 SQIVND (reference sequence). CDR3 loop: CASSMRVSGNQPQHF. The CDR3 DNA reads as TGTGCCAGTAGTATGCGGGTTTCGGGCAATCAGCCCCAGCATTTT.

The genes are TRBV18 and TRBJ1-1; D gene uncertain. The CDR3 is 13 amino acids. CDR1 and CDR2 (germline): KGHSH, LQKENI. Trimming took 0 bases from V and 5 from J, leaving 7 bases between them. The CDR3 DNA is TGTGCCAGCTCACCACCATCGGAGACTGAAGCTTTCTTT. Protein product: CASSPPSETEAFF.

This chain connects TRBV6-5 to TRBJ1-5; tentatively, D is TRBD1 (6 bases). The CDR3 is 15 residues long. From germline, CDR1 is MNHEY and CDR2 SVGAGI. Between the trimmed V and J ends, which lost 6 bases and 11 bases, there was a span of 23 bases. For the CDR3, the DNA is TGTGCCAGCAGCACGGGGGACAACGGGGGGACGACCCAGCATTTT. Encoded protein: CASSTGDNGGTTQHF.

The V call is TRBV28, the J call TRBJ2-1; 9 bases are a match to TRBD2. Germline V gives CDR1 MDHEN, CDR2 SYDVKM. There are 15 residues in the CDR3. Germline trimming cut 1 base from V and 8 bases from J; bases unmatched to any gene: 6. CDR3 region: CASSLYSGGSDEQFF. The CDR3, as DNA: TGTGCCAGCAGTTTATACAGCGGGGGGTCGGATGAGCAGTTCTTC.

The rearrangement joins TRBV29-1 to TRBJ1-2; no clear D gene. CDR3 length: 10 amino acids. The V gene's germline CDR1 is SQVTM and CDR2 ANQGSEA. V shed 6 bases and J shed 8 bases, with 10 bases lying between them. The DNA for the CDR3 is TGCAGCGTCGCCGAGCGAGGCTACACCTTC. Its protein product is CSVAERGYTF.

This clone was seen a few times. The CDR3 nucleotides read TGTGCCAGCAGTCTGACAGGGGTAGGGGCCAACGTCCTGACTTTC. Protein sequence: CASSLTGVGANVLTF. This chain uses TRBV6-6 with TRBJ2-6; 8 bases are shared with TRBD1. CDR1 and CDR2 (germline): MNHNY, SVGAGI (reference sequence). Germline trimming cut 5 bases from V and 4 bases from J; bases unmatched to any gene: 4. The CDR3 has 15 residues.

The chain couples TRBV5-1 to TRBJ2-7; 7 bases line up with TRBD1. The CDR3 runs 14 residues. V gave up 3 bases and J gave up 0 bases; unmatched junction bases: 3. Germline loops: CDR1 SGHRS, CDR2 YFSETQ. CDR3 loop: CASSSQGDSYEQYF. The CDR3 bases are TGCGCCAGCAGCTCCCAGGGGGACTCCTACGAGCAGTACTTC.

The CDR3 coding sequence is TGTGCCAGCTCACCCGGGACAGTAGTCGGCTACACCTTC. Its translation is CASSPGTVVGYTF. This chain uses TRBV18 with TRBJ1-2; the match to TRBD1 covers 7 bases. CDR1 and CDR2 from the germline V gene are KGHSH and LQKENI. This CDR3 spans 13 amino acids. With 3 bases clipped from V and 8 bases from J, the junction kept 6 bases outside the gene matches.

The chain links TRBV18 to TRBJ2-3; possible D gene TRBD2, 5 bases. Germline CDR1 is KGHSH and CDR2 is LQKENI. There are 16 residues in the CDR3. V lost 1 base and J 4 bases, leaving 15 bases between the germline ends. The CDR3 is CASSPQKQLGADTQYF. The CDR3 nucleotides read TGTGCCAGCTCACCACAAAAACAGCTCGGGGCAGATACGCAGTATTTT.

This chain connects TRBV3-1 (or the pseudogene TRBV3-2) to TRBJ1-5; 11 bases map to TRBD1. Looked up from germline, CDR1 is LGHDT and CDR2 is YNNKEL (reference sequence). The V gene end was trimmed by 3 bases and the J gene end by 5 bases; junction bases not matched to a gene: 3. The CDR3 spans 15 residues. CDR3 residues: CASSHGQGAHQPQHF. As DNA, the CDR3 is TGTGCCAGCAGCCACGGACAGGGGGCACATCAGCCCCAGCATTTT.

The chain joins TRBV25-1 to TRBJ2-7; D call uncertain. V lost 8 bases and J lost 6, with 14 bases in between. Germline CDR1 reads MGHDK; CDR2 reads SYGVNS. The CDR3 has 12 amino acids. The CDR3: CASGGSTTEQYF. CDR3 sequence (DNA): TGTGCCAGCGGCGGCAGTACCACCGAGCAGTACTTC.

This clone was observed a few times. The chain joins TRBV9 to TRBJ1-2; no reliable D call. V lost 4 bases, J lost 5 bases, and 3 bases lay in between. This CDR3 spans 10 amino acids. CDR1 is SGDLS and CDR2 is YYNGEE in the germline V gene. The CDR3 nucleotides read TGTGCCAGCAGCCGGTATGGCTACACCTTC. Protein product: CASSRYGYTF.

V and J are TRBV4-3 and TRBJ2-7, with TRBD2 matching 8 bases. V lost 4 bases, J lost 0 bases, and 2 bases stayed unmatched. Germline V gene sequence: CDR1 LGHNA, CDR2 YSLEER. The CDR3 is made up of 14 amino acids. CDR3 in amino acids: CASSLGGASYEQYF. CDR3 nucleotides: TGCGCCAGCAGCCTCGGGGGGGCCTCCTACGAGCAGTACTTC.

The CDR3 spells CASSPRTTGAAGELFF. CDR3 nucleotides: TGTGCCAGCTCACCACGGACGACAGGGGCAGCCGGGGAGCTGTTTTTT. The V and J genes are TRBV18 and TRBJ2-2; TRBD1 matches at 8 bases. The trim removed 1 base at V and 6 bases at J, leaving 7 bases unmatched. Germline values: CDR1 KGHSH, CDR2 LQKENI. The CDR3 loop spans 16 amino acids.

The chain carries TRBV25-1 and TRBJ2-3; no clear D gene. Per the germline V gene, CDR1 is MGHDK and CDR2 is SYGVNS. V was cut by 8 bases and J by 1 base, with 7 bases left in between. The length of the CDR3 is 12 residues. As DNA, the CDR3 is TGTGCCAGCGGTCGGGGCACAGATACGCAGTATTTT. The encoded protein is CASGRGTDTQYF. The full variable domain, with the rest looked up from reference TRBV25-1 and TRBJ2-3, is EADIYQTPRYLVIGTGKKITLECSQTMGHDKMYWYQQDPGMELHLIHYSYGVNSTEKGDLSSESTVSRIRTEHFPLTLESARPSHTSQYLCASGRGTDTQYFGPGTRLTVL.